These T cell receptor beta chains were read from a single sample in a study of cytomegalovirus exposure and HLA in healthy donors. Repertoires were generated with immunoSEQ multiplex PCR, while TCRdb's copy carries only in-frame clones and drops some. The top ten hold around 1.8% of the sample, which has around 200,000 clones, approximately 79% seen once. Sequenced sample: PBMCs. The source is a man younger than 30 in good health and CMV-seronegative. Both conserved end residues are part of each CDR3. The order of the fields is D gene, J gene, V gene, clone size, CDR3 DNA, CDR3 protein. D genes are given only for firm matches. Clone size is shown for a subset of rows, as once, few, many or a class of expanded clone.

d_call: .; j_call: TRBJ2-7; v_call: TRBV5-1; clone_size: .; cdr3_nt: TGCGCCAGCAGCTTTGAAACAGACAGGCCCTCCTACGAGCAGTACTTC; cdr3_aa: CASSFETDRPSYEQYF
d_call: .; j_call: TRBJ2-3; v_call: TRBV25-1; clone_size: .; cdr3_nt: TGTGCCAGCAGTCCCTTCTCGGGAAGCACAGATACGCAGTATTTT; cdr3_aa: CASSPFSGSTDTQYF
d_call: TRBD1; j_call: TRBJ1-2; v_call: TRBV12-5; clone_size: once; cdr3_nt: TGTGCTAGTGGTTTGGTTCAGACAGGGGGCGCTAACTATGGCTACACCTTC; cdr3_aa: CASGLVQTGGANYGYTF
d_call: .; j_call: TRBJ2-7; v_call: TRBV5-4; clone_size: .; cdr3_nt: TGTGCCAGCAGCCTCGGAGCATCTCCGAGGGAGCAGTACTTC; cdr3_aa: CASSLGASPREQYF
d_call: .; j_call: TRBJ2-7; v_call: TRBV27; clone_size: .; cdr3_nt: TGTGCCAGCAGTTTATCGAACAGTTTATTGTACGAGCAGTACTTC; cdr3_aa: CASSLSNSLLYEQYF
d_call: .; j_call: TRBJ2-7; v_call: TRBV7-2; clone_size: .; cdr3_nt: TGTGCCAGCAGCTCTTTTTACGAGCAGTACTTC; cdr3_aa: CASSSFYEQYF
d_call: TRBD2; j_call: TRBJ2-3; v_call: TRBV5-6; clone_size: .; cdr3_nt: TGTGCCAGCAGACAGACTAGCGGGAGCACAGATACGCAGTATTTT; cdr3_aa: CASRQTSGSTDTQYF
d_call: TRBD2; j_call: TRBJ2-7; v_call: TRBV6-5; clone_size: .; cdr3_nt: TGTGCCAGCAGTACCATGGGACTAGCGGGAGTCGAAAGGAACTTC; cdr3_aa: CASSTMGLAGVERNF
d_call: .; j_call: TRBJ2-5; v_call: TRBV7-2; clone_size: .; cdr3_nt: TGTGCCAGCAGCTTAGAGGCTAGCAGAGAGACCCAGTACTTC; cdr3_aa: CASSLEASRETQYF
d_call: TRBD2; j_call: TRBJ2-1; v_call: TRBV29-1; clone_size: .; cdr3_nt: TGCAGCGTTGATTTCGTAGCGGGGGGGCTGAAGTTCTTC; cdr3_aa: CSVDFVAGGLKFF
d_call: TRBD2; j_call: TRBJ2-7; v_call: TRBV6-1; clone_size: .; cdr3_nt: TGTGCCAGCAGTGAAAGCGGGGTGAGCTCCTACGAGCAGTACTTC; cdr3_aa: CASSESGVSSYEQYF
d_call: .; j_call: TRBJ2-7; v_call: TRBV7-9; clone_size: .; cdr3_nt: TGTGCCAGCAGCTCCACGGACAGAGGGTTGTACTTC; cdr3_aa: CASSSTDRGLYF
d_call: .; j_call: TRBJ2-3; v_call: TRBV7-9; clone_size: .; cdr3_nt: TGTGCCAGCAGCTTATCAGGGTCAGATACGCAGTATTTT; cdr3_aa: CASSLSGSDTQYF